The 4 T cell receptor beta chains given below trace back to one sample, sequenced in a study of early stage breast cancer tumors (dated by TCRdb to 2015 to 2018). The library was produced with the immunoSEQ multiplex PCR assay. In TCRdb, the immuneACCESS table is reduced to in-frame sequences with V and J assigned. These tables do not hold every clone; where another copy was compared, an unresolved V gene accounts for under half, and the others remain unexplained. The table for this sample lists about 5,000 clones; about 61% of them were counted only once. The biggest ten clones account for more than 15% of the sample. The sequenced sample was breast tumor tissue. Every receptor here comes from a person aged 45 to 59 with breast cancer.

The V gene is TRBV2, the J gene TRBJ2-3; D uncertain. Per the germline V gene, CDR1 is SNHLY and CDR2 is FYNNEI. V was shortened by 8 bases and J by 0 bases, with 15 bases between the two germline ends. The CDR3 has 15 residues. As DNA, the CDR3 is TGTGCCAGCCGTACTTACCCCGATAGCACAGATACGCAGTATTTT. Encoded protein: CASRTYPDSTDTQYF.

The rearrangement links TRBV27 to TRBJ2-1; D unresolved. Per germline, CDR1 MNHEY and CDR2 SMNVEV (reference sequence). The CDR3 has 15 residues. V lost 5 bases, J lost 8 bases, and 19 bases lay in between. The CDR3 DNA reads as TGTGCCAGCAGTGTGACCTATTATGGGCGAGATGAGCAGTTCTTC. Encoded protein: CASSVTYYGRDEQFF.

CDR3 bases: TGTGCCAGCAGTTTGGCCCCACGGGCTGGCTACGAGCAGTACTTC. This translates into CASSLAPRAGYEQYF. The chain uses TRBV6-6 and TRBJ2-7; D unclear. Trimming removed 4 bases at V and 3 bases at J, with 16 bases between. CDR1 and CDR2 from the germline V gene are MNHNY and SVGAGI (reference sequence). This CDR3 contains 15 residues.

The CDR3 loop is CASSSFGGANQPQHF. The CDR3 nucleotides are TGTGCCAGCAGTTCTTTTGGAGGGGCGAATCAGCCCCAGCATTTT. V and J are TRBV27 and TRBJ1-5, with D maybe TRBD1 (5 bases). Trimming removed 4 bases from V and 4 bases from J, with 14 bases in between. Germline lookup yields CDR1 MNHEY and CDR2 SMNVEV (reference sequence). The CDR3 consists of 15 residues.